This T cell receptor (beta chain) was identified during a study of blood T cell repertoires in COVID-19 (dated by TCRdb to 2018 to 2020). The study in broad terms: Samples covering the acute and convalescent phases of COVID-19 were provided by collaborators in the United States, Italy and Spain. The material from the prospective study consisted of cDNA or gDNA derived from T cells, B-cell-depleted T cells, or PBMCs. The dataset comprised deeply sampled blood TCRbeta repertoires from subjects exposed to, actively infected with, or recovered from COVID-19. The repertoires were released in a freely available public database intended as a resource for research on the immune response to SARS-CoV-2. The samples were drawn from the first 160 participants of the ongoing ImmuneRACE study and from 1,254 subjects provided by 6 global collaborators. Nearly every sample came with metadata listing a de-identified subject ID, COVID-19 status, age in years and sex. Where available, HLA class I and class II types were taken from metadata supplied by the sample provider and were not determined by assay-based typing.

Turning to this clone: The antigen it binds to is not known. Nothing much larger sits one base from this clone, and base qualities are not available.

General conclusions and limits of the study: How much clinical and demographic metadata was included differed by source and by participant, and the metadata was provided uncurated.

Its CDR3 holds 15 amino acids, cysteine through phenylalanine. Only the CDR3 portion is preserved as DNA: 45 bases, with reading frame beginning at the first base. The germline V gene supplies CDR1 SGDLS and CDR2 YYNGEE. After removal of 3 bases from V and 5 bases from J, the junction retains 10 bases not matched to a gene. TCRbeta CDR3 regions were amplified from genomic DNA using the immunoSEQ Assay, a bias-controlled multiplex PCR. The authors' pipeline ran thus. Nucleated cell counts per sample were estimated from amplification of reference gene primers within the assay. To quantify the absolute abundance of each unique TCRbeta CDR3 rearrangement, sequence reads were collapsed and filtered. For each sample, productive Simpson clonality was calculated by taking the square root of Simpson's diversity index across productive rearrangements. As stored in TCRdb, this immuneACCESS dataset retains in-frame rearrangements with V and J assigned. A fraction of the clones does not appear; measured against another copy, unresolved V genes explain less than half of the discrepancy, and the remainder lacks a known reason. The V and J calls and clone size were taken over from that table, and D and trimming were inferred from the DNA. The sample yields 240,000 or so clones; about 90% were counted once. Under 6.5% of the sample is held by the ten biggest clonotypes.

Whole blood was collected in K2EDTA tubes by collaborating institutions according to the institutions' own protocols. For TCRbeta analysis, collaborator samples were shipped as frozen whole blood, as isolated PBMCs, or as DNA extracted from either sample type. The sequence came from a man aged 55 to 69 with acute or convalescent COVID-19. Material: peripheral blood. This sequence uses TRBV9 and TRBJ2-7, with 8 bases aligning to TRBD2. At the DNA level, the sequence is TGTGCCAGCAGCGCCCCGGGGGGGAGAGAGAACGAGCAGTACTTC. Its coded protein is CASSAPGGRENEQYF.